This T cell receptor beta chain was retrieved from a study of blood T cell repertoires in COVID-19. For the study at large: Donors in the United States, Italy and Spain gave samples during acute or convalescent COVID-19. In each case, the material was cDNA or gDNA derived from T cells, B-cell-depleted T cells, or PBMCs.

TCRdb's copy holds only in-frame clones and misses some; the assay was immunoSEQ multiplex PCR. The sample lists 57,000 or so clones; approximately 80% were seen once. The CDR3 runs to 13 residues. V gave up 4 bases and J gave up 2 bases; unmatched junction bases: 2. Germline V gene sequence: CDR1 LNHNV, CDR2 YYDKDF (reference sequence). The genes are TRBV15 and TRBJ2-7; 7 bases agree with TRBD2. This clonotype was sampled from an elderly woman with active or convalescent COVID-19. Source material: peripheral blood. The DNA of the CDR3 is TGTGCCACCAGCATGGCGGGGGCCTACGAGCAGTACTTC. This sequence encodes CATSMAGAYEQYF.